The 28 T cell receptor beta chains reported below all come from one sample, sequenced in a study of shared clonotypes between healthy human individuals. Data came from immunoSEQ multiplex PCR; TCRdb stores just in-frame clones and leaves some out. The sample holds about 2.2 million clones, around 93% seen once. CD45RO-negative, CCR7-positively selected cells formed the naive CD8 fraction, excluding terminally differentiated effector memory CD45RA+ cells. Sample: naive CD8+ T cells from PBMCs. The receptor source for this set is a man aged 18 to 29 in good health. Some clones in this sample may be carry-over from other donors' samples.

J is TRBJ2-2 and V is TRBV5-1; TRBD2 matches at 7 bases. This CDR3 is 18 amino acids long. Trimming at V came to 2 bases and at J to 2 bases, leaving 12 bases not matched to a gene. Germline CDR1 is SGHRS and CDR2 is YFSETQ. CDR3 region: CASSFSGGRAQNTGELFF. CDR3 nucleotides: TGCGCCAGCAGCTTTTCAGGCGGGAGAGCTCAAAACACCGGGGAGCTGTTTTTT.

The V and J genes are TRBV29-1 and TRBJ1-2; 7 positions agree with TRBD1. This CDR3 has 12 residues. Germline CDR1 SQVTM, CDR2 ANQGSEA. V lost 5 bases and J lost 3; bases outside the gene matches: 3. Written as DNA, the CDR3 is TGCAGCGTTCGACAGGGACACTATGGCTACACCTTC. This codes for CSVRQGHYGYTF.

The gene calls are TRBV27 and TRBJ2-7, with D perhaps TRBD1 or TRBD2 (5 bases each). The CDR3 has 14 residues. Trimming took off 5 bases at V and 3 bases at J, with 14 bases between the two ends. Germline V gene sequence: CDR1 MNHEY, CDR2 SMNVEV (reference sequence). The CDR3 is CASSARGPLYEQYF. CDR3 sequence (DNA): TGTGCCAGCAGTGCAAGGGGACCTCTCTACGAGCAGTACTTC.

Of note for this clone: The sample carries other DNA sequences with the same CDR3. The rearrangement joins TRBV28 to TRBJ2-3; 7 bases align to TRBD2. This CDR3 region has 15 residues. CDR1 and CDR2 from the germline V gene are MDHEN and SYDVKM. With 2 bases clipped from V and 0 bases from J, the junction kept 2 bases outside the gene matches. DNA of the CDR3: TGTGCCAGCAGTTTAAGCGGGGCTAGCACAGATACGCAGTATTTT. Translating it yields CASSLSGASTDTQYF.

V and J are TRBV2 and TRBJ2-1; TRBD2 matches 8 bases. Germline lookup yields CDR1 SNHLY and CDR2 FYNNEI. Unmatched junction bases numbered 6, after V lost 6 bases and J lost 8 bases. This CDR3 is 13 amino acids long. The CDR3 nucleotides read TGTGCCAGCAGCAGGACTAGCTATGATGAGCAGTTCTTC. Protein product: CASSRTSYDEQFF. The full variable domain, in which reference TRBV2 and TRBJ2-1 provide the parts outside the CDR3, is EPEVTQTPSHQVTQMGQEVILRCVPISNHLYFYWYRQILGQKVEFLVSFYNNEISEKSEIFDDQFSVERPDGSNFTLKIRSTKLEDSAMYFCASSRTSYDEQFFGPGTRLTVL.

The rearrangement uses TRBV5-4 and TRBJ2-7; the D is unclear. CDR1 SGHNT and CDR2 YYREEE come from the germline V gene (reference sequence). Trimming cost V 0 bases and J 0 bases, with 7 bases left between them. The CDR3 is 14 residues long. DNA for the CDR3: TGTGCCAGCAGCTTGGACGGCAACTCCTACGAGCAGTACTTC. Translating it yields CASSLDGNSYEQYF.

The rearrangement uses TRBV15 and TRBJ2-2, with D uncertain. There are 14 residues in the CDR3. CDR1 is LNHNV, CDR2 YYDKDF, per germline (reference sequence). Trimming shortened V by 0 bases and J by 6 bases, and 8 bases separated the two germline ends. CDR3 protein: CATSRDLAAGELFF. As DNA, the CDR3 is TGTGCCACCAGCAGAGACCTGGCGGCCGGGGAGCTGTTTTTT.

V gene TRBV28 combines with J gene TRBJ2-7; a weak D match, TRBD2 (5 bases). V was cut by 2 bases and J by 2 bases, with 10 bases left in between. Looked up from germline, CDR1 is MDHEN and CDR2 is SYDVKM. The CDR3 sequence is 14 residues long. The CDR3 spells CASSLPLDPYEQYF. The CDR3 DNA sequence: TGTGCCAGCAGTTTACCACTAGACCCCTACGAGCAGTACTTC.

Details on this clone: Other DNA sequences in the sample encode the same CDR3. The chain has TRBV30 and TRBJ1-4; maybe TRBD1 (5 bases). CDR3 length: 12 residues. Germline CDR1 is GTSNPN and CDR2 is SVGIG (reference sequence). V dropped 4 bases and J dropped 3 bases, with 6 bases sitting between them. The chain's CDR3 is CAWKGANEKLFF. The CDR3 DNA reads TGTGCCTGGAAAGGGGCTAATGAAAAACTGTTTTTT.

The chain recombines TRBV30 with TRBJ1-3, with a weak D call TRBD1 (5 bases). This CDR3 is 14 amino acids long. Germline-derived CDR1 and CDR2 are GTSNPN and SVGIG (reference sequence). With 1 base removed from V and 5 bases from J, the gap between germline ends came to 12 bases. The CDR3 reads CAWSEGPWRNTIYF. The CDR3 region has the DNA TGTGCCTGGAGTGAGGGGCCTTGGAGAAACACCATATATTTT.

The V and J genes are TRBV28 and TRBJ2-7; no reliable D call. The CDR3 contains 15 residues. The germline gives CDR1 MDHEN, CDR2 SYDVKM. Between the trimmed V and J ends, which lost 3 bases and 7 bases, there was a span of 19 bases. The CDR3 region is CASSLDRDSPGEQYF. CDR3 DNA: TGTGCCAGCAGTTTGGATAGGGATTCACCCGGAGAGCAGTACTTC.

This chain connects TRBV28 to TRBJ2-7; D is uncertain. Trimming took off 2 bases at V and 1 base at J, with 12 bases between the two ends. Germline V gene data show CDR1 as MDHEN and CDR2 as SYDVKM. The CDR3 runs 15 residues. The CDR3 loop reads CASSLVTDLSYEQYF. The CDR3 DNA is TGTGCCAGCAGTTTAGTTACAGACCTTTCCTACGAGCAGTACTTC.

The chain recombines TRBV30 with TRBJ2-3; D might be TRBD2 (5 bases). This CDR3 contains 16 residues. CDR1 is GTSNPN, CDR2 SVGIG, per germline (reference sequence). Trimming left V 1 base short and J 0 bases short, with 14 bases between. Here the CDR3 reads CAWSELRGLSTDTQYF. In DNA, the CDR3 is TGTGCCTGGAGTGAATTGAGAGGGCTAAGCACAGATACGCAGTATTTT.

This clone showed up just once. The chain carries TRBV5-4 and TRBJ1-2, with D possibly being TRBD1 (5 bases). Germline CDR1 SGHNT, CDR2 YYREEE (reference sequence). The CDR3 consists of 14 residues. With 5 bases removed from V and 7 bases from J, the gap between germline ends came to 18 bases. The CDR3 DNA reads as TGTGCCAGCAGAACCGGGACTGGCTGGGTTGGCTACACCTTC. The encoded protein is CASRTGTGWVGYTF. Variable domain in full (rest from reference TRBV5-4 and TRBJ1-2): ETGVTQSPTHLIKTRGQQVTLRCSSQSGHNTVSWYQQALGQGPQFIFQYYREEENGRGNFPPRFSGLQFPNYSSELNVNALELDDSALYLCASRTGTGWVGYTFGSGTRLTVV.

This rearrangement joins TRBV28 to TRBJ1-1; a weak D match, TRBD1 (5 bases). The germline V gene has CDR1 MDHEN and CDR2 SYDVKM. Trimming took off 3 bases at V and 3 bases at J, with 20 bases between the two ends. The CDR3 totals 17 residues. CDR3 protein: CASSFPLTEENDTEAFF. The DNA of the CDR3 is TGTGCCAGCAGTTTCCCCTTGACAGAGGAAAATGACACTGAAGCTTTCTTT.

The gene calls are TRBV9 and TRBJ1-1; D is perhaps TRBD1 (6 bases). This CDR3 has 15 residues. Germline CDR1 and CDR2: SGDLS and YYNGEE. The V end was cut by 4 bases, the J end by 1 base, with 14 bases between. CDR3 sequence: CASSKPQGKNTEAFF. The CDR3 DNA reads TGTGCCAGCAGCAAACCTCAGGGGAAGAACACTGAAGCTTTCTTT.

The chain couples TRBV29-1 to TRBJ1-3; no firm D call. The germline CDR1 and CDR2 sequences are SQVTM and ANQGSEA. Trimming removed 7 bases from V and 0 bases from J, with 4 bases in between. The CDR3 is 11 amino acids. This chain's CDR3 is CSGASGNTIYF. The CDR3 DNA sequence: TGCAGCGGGGCCTCTGGAAACACCATATATTTT.

V and J are TRBV7-2 and TRBJ2-1; 12 positions agree with TRBD2. Per the germline V gene, CDR1 is SGHTA and CDR2 is FQGNSA. The CDR3 is 14 amino acids. The trim removed 5 bases at V and 6 bases at J, leaving 2 bases unmatched. The DNA for the CDR3 is TGTGCCAGCAGCCCTAGCGGGAGGGGCAATGAGCAGTTCTTC. Translated: CASSPSGRGNEQFF.

This sequence joins TRBV5-1 and TRBJ2-7; 7 positions match TRBD2. The CDR3 covers 14 residues. Trimming at V came to 1 base and at J to 5 bases, leaving 6 bases not matched to a gene. Germline V gene lookup returns CDR1 SGHRS and CDR2 YFSETQ. The CDR3 bases are TGCGCCAGCAGCTTGATGCGGGAGTACGACGAGCAGTACTTC. Translating it yields CASSLMREYDEQYF.

The chain has TRBV10-3 and TRBJ2-7, with D perhaps matching TRBD1 (5 bases). CDR1 and CDR2 from the germline V gene are ENHRY and SYGVKD. The V gene lost 2 bases and the J gene lost 6 bases, with 20 bases spanning the gap. The CDR3 consists of 16 residues. The CDR3 nucleotides are TGTGCCATCAGTGAGCGGCAGGGTTCTAACCCAATCGAGCAGTACTTC. Residues: CAISERQGSNPIEQYF.

This chain links TRBV5-1 with TRBJ2-7, with 8 nucleotides matching TRBD2. Germline lookup yields CDR1 SGHRS and CDR2 YFSETQ. CDR3 length equals 17 residues. V trimming: 6 bases; J trimming: 0 bases; junction bases outside the gene matches: 14. In DNA form, the CDR3 reads TGCGCCAGCAAGGAAGGTGCGGGAGGCCGGAGCTCCTACGAGCAGTACTTC. Translated, it gives CASKEGAGGRSSYEQYF.

The genes are TRBV27 and TRBJ2-5; D ambiguous. This CDR3 is built from 16 residues. CDR1 is MNHEY and CDR2 is SMNVEV in the germline V gene (reference sequence). Deletions cut 5 bases from V and 2 bases from J, with 18 bases between. The CDR3 sequence: CASSPAYEGQQETQYF. The CDR3 bases are TGTGCCAGCAGTCCCGCATATGAAGGCCAACAAGAGACCCAGTACTTC.

This sequence joins TRBV27 and TRBJ2-7, with D unclear. There are 17 residues in the CDR3. Trimming took off 5 bases at V and 0 bases at J, with 20 bases between the two ends. Germline V gene data show CDR1 as MNHEY and CDR2 as SMNVEV (reference sequence). CDR3 DNA sequence: TGTGCCAGCAGTCCTGGACCGGGCCATGGCGACTCCTACGAGCAGTACTTC. The encoded protein is CASSPGPGHGDSYEQYF.

The chain joins TRBV25-1 to TRBJ2-7; 7 bases align to TRBD1. Germline CDR1 is MGHDK and CDR2 is SYGVNS. The V segment lost 3 bases and the J segment 2 bases; nucleotides outside the gene matches: 10. This CDR3 contains 16 residues. In DNA, the CDR3 is TGTGCCAGCAGTGAGGGCCCGAGGGACAGTACCTACGAGCAGTACTTC. It translates to CASSEGPRDSTYEQYF.

On this clone itself: This sample also contains other DNA sequences that code for the same CDR3. CDR3 DNA sequence: TGTGCCAGCAGTTTGGGACGGAGCAATCAGCCCCAGCATTTT. This gives the protein CASSLGRSNQPQHF. This chain joins TRBV27 and TRBJ1-5; tentatively, D is TRBD1 (5 bases). There are 14 residues in the CDR3. V dropped 3 bases and J dropped 1 base, with 7 bases sitting between them. Germline V gene lookup returns CDR1 MNHEY and CDR2 SMNVEV (reference sequence).

This chain uses TRBV27 with TRBJ2-1, with D possibly matching TRBD2 (5 bases). The V end was cut by 5 bases, the J end by 7 bases, with 21 bases between. Germline V CDR1 and CDR2: MNHEY, SMNVEV (reference sequence). This CDR3 is built from 16 residues. The CDR3 loop reads CASSLLSGNSQNEQFF. CDR3 sequence (DNA): TGTGCCAGCAGTCTTCTCTCGGGAAACAGTCAGAATGAGCAGTTCTTC.

As concerns this clone: This sample includes further DNA sequences coding for the same CDR3. This chain connects TRBV9 to TRBJ2-7, with 8 bases that match TRBD1. Germline V CDR1 and CDR2: SGDLS, YYNGEE. The CDR3 contains 14 residues. V gave up 0 bases and J gave up 4 bases; unmatched junction bases: 3. CDR3 sequence reads: CASSVGDRGYEQYF. The CDR3 DNA reads as TGTGCCAGCAGCGTAGGAGACAGGGGTTACGAGCAGTACTTC.

V gene TRBV11-2 combines with J gene TRBJ2-1; 8 bases match TRBD2. V gave up 5 bases and J gave up 6 bases; unmatched junction bases: 21. Germline V gene data show CDR1 as SGHAT and CDR2 as FQNNGV. This CDR3 is 19 amino acids long. CDR3 sequence (DNA): TGTGCCAGCAGCCCTCAACTCGTACCACCGACTAGCGCTATCAATGAGCAGTTCTTC. Amino acids: CASSPQLVPPTSAINEQFF.